The entry that follows covers one T cell receptor beta chain sequence. The library targeted TCRbeta and was prepared with unique molecular identifiers. TCRdb re-derived calls from the PCR reads in MiXCR, one entry per CDR3 protein. The data show about 600,000 distinct CDR3 sequences, 8% to 11% seen once. These data belong to a study of T-cell reconstitution after alpha-beta-depleted transplantation in children. Sequencing used PBMCs from the stem cell graft donor, obtained from the stem cell graft. The origin of this receptor is a human donor who donated a stem cell graft to a child with acute myeloid leukemia.

The CDR3 loop reads CASSHTGSEETQYF. CDR3 bases: TGCGCCAGCAGCCACACAGGGAGCGAAGAGACCCAGTACTTC. V and J are TRBV5-1 and TRBJ2-5; TRBD1 is a possible D gene (6 bases). The CDR3 is 14 amino acids. Looked up from germline, CDR1 is SGHRS and CDR2 is YFSETQ. V lost 4 bases and J lost 3, with 13 bases in between.